This T cell receptor beta chain derives from a study of CD8 T cells in Susac syndrome. The RNA, about 0.45 to 1 ug, was put through reverse transcription using random hexamers. Each CDR3 protein gets one entry after TCRdb re-called the immunoSEQ multiplex PCR reads with MiXCR. In the table there are approximately 100,000 distinct CDR3 sequences, under 95% of which are singletons. The specimen was CD8+ T cells from PBMCs. The sequence was collected from a human donor in good health.

DNA for the CDR3: TGTGCCAGCAGTCGCCAGGGGAGCTATGGCTACACCTTC. This codes for CASSRQGSYGYTF. V usage is TRBV6-2 or TRBV6-3 and J usage is TRBJ1-2, with D maybe TRBD1 (6 bases). Germline V lookup: CDR1 MNHEY, CDR2 SVGEGT. The germline V and J ends were trimmed by 5 bases and 4 bases, with 11 bases remaining between them. This CDR3 contains 13 residues.